A single sample gave rise to the 28 T cell receptor beta chains below, sequenced in a study of blood T cell repertoires in COVID-19. This table comes from immunoSEQ multiplex PCR, and its TCRdb copy is limited to in-frame clones, with some not included. Seen here are about 240,000 clones, about four fifths observed once, and the top ten hold 3.6%. The sequenced sample consisted of PBMCs or T cells enriched from blood (not recorded which). These receptors were obtained from a woman aged 40 to 50 who had been exposed to COVID-19.

The chain has TRBV12-3 or TRBV12-4 and TRBJ2-7; no reliable D call. The CDR3 sequence is 12 residues long. V was pared by 5 bases and J by 4 bases, with 9 bases between. This chain's CDR3 is CASSTELYEQYF. In DNA, the CDR3 is TGTGCCAGCAGTACTGAGCTTTACGAGCAGTACTTC.

CDR3 DNA: TGTGCCAGCTCACCACCCACGGGGGATACGCAGTATTTT. This codes for CASSPPTGDTQYF. This chain connects TRBV18 to TRBJ2-3; a possible D gene is TRBD2 (5 bases). In germline, CDR1 is KGHSH, CDR2 LQKENI. CDR3 size: 13 residues. V was shortened by 0 bases and J by 6 bases, with 7 bases between the two germline ends.

The rearrangement uses TRBV2 and TRBJ1-3; tentative D call: TRBD1 (6 bases). The CDR3 length is 15 residues. Germline-derived CDR1 and CDR2 are SNHLY and FYNNEI. The V end was cut by 6 bases, the J end by 1 base, with 13 bases between. The DNA of the CDR3 is TGTGCCAGCAGCGTACGGCAGGGGTCTGGAAACACCATATATTTT. Translating gives CASSVRQGSGNTIYF.

This clone appeared a single time. J is TRBJ1-1 and V is TRBV4-2, with D perhaps TRBD1 (5 bases). The CDR3 length is 19 residues. Trimming cost V 0 bases and J 1 base, with 21 bases left between them. Germline values: CDR1 LGHNA, CDR2 YNFKEQ. This chain's CDR3 is CASSQDWRAGKRGNTEAFF. The DNA for the CDR3 is TGTGCCAGCAGCCAAGATTGGAGGGCAGGGAAGAGGGGGAACACTGAAGCTTTCTTT.

This clone was recorded once. This chain joins TRBV28 and TRBJ2-1; maybe TRBD2 (7 bases). CDR1 MDHEN and CDR2 SYDVKM come from the germline V gene. Trimming left V 5 bases short and J 4 bases short, with 21 bases between. CDR3 length equals 17 residues. In DNA form, the CDR3 reads TGTGCCAGCAGTCCACAGAATCCGGGGGGCCTATACAATGAGCAGTTCTTC. Protein sequence: CASSPQNPGGLYNEQFF.

This chain links TRBV10-3 with TRBJ1-2; 8 bases are a match to TRBD1. This CDR3 has 14 residues. V gave up 6 bases and J gave up 2 bases; unmatched junction bases: 5. Germline loops: CDR1 ENHRY, CDR2 SYGVKD. The CDR3 region is CAISLDRDNYGYTF. DNA for the CDR3: TGTGCCATCAGCCTGGACAGGGACAACTATGGCTACACCTTC.

This chain links TRBV6-5 with TRBJ2-5, with 7 bases fitting TRBD2. The J segment lost 4 bases and the V segment lost 7 bases, leaving 12 bases of the junction unmatched. The germline gives CDR1 MNHEY, CDR2 SVGAGI. The CDR3 spans 15 residues. This chain's CDR3 is CASTPPGGSLETQYF. DNA for the CDR3: TGTGCCAGCACCCCACCCGGGGGGTCCTTAGAGACCCAGTACTTC.

The chain joins TRBV7-9 to TRBJ1-6; D remains unclear. The CDR3 is made up of 13 amino acids. Germline CDR1 SEHNR, CDR2 FQNEAQ (reference sequence). Trimming pared 5 bases from V and 6 bases from J, leaving 8 bases between. The CDR3 bases are TGTGCCAGCAGCCCCGGGGTTAATTCACCCCTCCACTTT. Translation gives CASSPGVNSPLHF.

V usage is TRBV10-3 and J usage is TRBJ1-1; TRBD1 matches at 10 bases. Germline V gene lookup returns CDR1 ENHRY and CDR2 SYGVKD. The CDR3 is 16 residues long. After removal of 5 bases from V and 8 bases from J, the junction contained 14 bases not matched to a gene. The CDR3 coding sequence is TGTGCCATCAGTCCGGGACAGGGGACCCCCGACTTGGAAGCTTTCTTT. It specifies CAISPGQGTPDLEAFF.

The chain employs TRBV2 and TRBJ2-3, with D perhaps TRBD1 (6 bases). The CDR3 loop spans 17 amino acids. Trimming removed 3 bases from V and 2 bases from J, with 18 bases in between. Germline V gene lookup returns CDR1 SNHLY and CDR2 FYNNEI. CDR3 sequence (DNA): TGTGCCAGCAGTGATCTTCGGGACACTTTCTTCACAGATACGCAGTATTTT. It encodes CASSDLRDTFFTDTQYF.

The rearrangement links TRBV27 to TRBJ2-5, with D possibly matching TRBD2 (5 bases). The germline CDR1 and CDR2 sequences are MNHEY and SMNVEV (reference sequence). This CDR3 is 14 amino acids long. Deletions cut 6 bases from V and 2 bases from J, with 13 bases between. CDR3 residues: CASRGVPIQETQYF. In DNA, the CDR3 is TGTGCCAGCAGGGGAGTGCCAATACAAGAGACCCAGTACTTC.

V gene TRBV28 combines with J gene TRBJ2-1; unclear D gene. Germline-derived CDR1 and CDR2 are MDHEN and SYDVKM. Trimming removed 1 base from V and 8 bases from J, with 12 bases in between. CDR3 length equals 14 residues. For the CDR3, the DNA is TGTGCCAGCAGTTTATCCCCTAGTCGGGATGAGCAGTTCTTC. Translating gives CASSLSPSRDEQFF.

V gene TRBV24-1 combines with J gene TRBJ1-1, with a tentative D call TRBD1 (6 bases). Trimming took 6 bases from V and 11 from J, leaving 15 bases between them. Germline CDR1 reads KGHDR; CDR2 reads SFDVKD. This CDR3 contains 12 residues. This CDR3 is CATSHRGGMAFF. The CDR3 DNA reads TGTGCCACCAGTCATCGAGGGGGTATGGCTTTCTTT.

For the CDR3, the DNA is TGTGCCAGCAGTTTGCGGGGGGCCACCGGGGAGCTGTTTTTT. Protein: CASSLRGATGELFF. The gene calls are TRBV27 and TRBJ2-2, with 8 nucleotides matching TRBD2. The CDR3 has 14 amino acids. V lost 3 bases and J lost 4; bases outside the gene matches: 1. Germline V gives CDR1 MNHEY, CDR2 SMNVEV (reference sequence).

The chain couples TRBV2 to TRBJ1-4, with a weak D call TRBD1 (5 bases). CDR1 and CDR2 (germline): SNHLY, FYNNEI. The CDR3 sequence is 13 residues long. The V gene lost 6 bases and the J gene lost 5 bases, with 10 bases spanning the gap. The CDR3 nucleotides are TGTGCCAGCAGGGAGACAGAGAATGAAAAACTGTTTTTT. It is translated as CASRETENEKLFF.

V gene TRBV4-3 combines with J gene TRBJ2-7; a weak D match, TRBD2 (5 bases). Germline lookup yields CDR1 LGHNA and CDR2 YSLEER. The ends were cut back, 4 bases at V and 0 bases at J, with 16 bases in the middle. CDR3 length equals 16 residues. CDR3 residues: CASSPNRDLSSYEQYF. DNA of the CDR3: TGCGCCAGCAGCCCAAACCGGGATCTGAGCTCCTACGAGCAGTACTTC.

V and J are TRBV5-1 and TRBJ2-3; 9 nucleotides agree with TRBD2. The CDR3 extends over 19 amino acids. Trimming at V came to 0 bases and at J to 4 bases, leaving 15 bases not matched to a gene. Germline-derived CDR1 and CDR2 are SGHRS and YFSETQ. CDR3: CASSLGPAERGVSPDTQYF. The CDR3 DNA reads as TGCGCCAGCAGCTTGGGCCCGGCGGAGCGGGGGGTCAGTCCAGATACGCAGTATTTT.

This clone was detected many times. The chain recombines TRBV4-1 with TRBJ1-4; tentative D call: TRBD1 (6 bases). Deletions cut 1 base from V and 8 bases from J, with 14 bases between. This CDR3 is 15 amino acids long. Germline CDR1 and CDR2: MGHRA and YSYEKL. The CDR3 nucleotides read TGCGCCAGCAGCCAAGGTCCCAGGGGCCTAGAAAAACTGTTTTTT. It yields the protein CASSQGPRGLEKLFF.

This chain uses TRBV18 with TRBJ1-6; 7 positions agree with TRBD1. Germline CDR1 is KGHSH and CDR2 is LQKENI. The CDR3 loop spans 14 amino acids. Trimming removed 3 bases from V and 7 bases from J; junction bases left unmatched: 3. The CDR3 region is CASSPTGLNSPLHF. CDR3 coding DNA: TGTGCCAGCTCACCGACAGGGCTCAATTCACCCCTCCACTTT. The full variable domain, with the rest looked up from reference TRBV18 and TRBJ1-6, is NAGVMQNPRHLVRRRGQEARLRCSPMKGHSHVYWYRQLPEEGLKFMVYLQKENIIDESGMPKERFSAEFPKEGPSILRIQQVVRGDSAAYFCASSPTGLNSPLHFGNGTRLTVT.

This clone was seen more than once but under ten times. The chain combines TRBV19 with TRBJ2-1, with TRBD1 as a possible D gene (5 bases). The CDR3 consists of 18 residues. Germline-derived CDR1 and CDR2 are LNHDA and SQIVND (reference sequence). The ends were cut back, 4 bases at V and 3 bases at J, with 22 bases in the middle. The CDR3 DNA follows: TGTGCCAGTAGTACGGATCCACCATTCGACAGATTCTACAATGAGCAGTTCTTC. Translating gives CASSTDPPFDRFYNEQFF. Filled out from reference TRBV19 and TRBJ2-1, the complete variable domain reads DGGITQSPKYLFRKEGQNVTLSCEQNLNHDAMYWYRQDPGQGLRLIYYSQIVNDFQKGDIAEGYSVSREKKESFPLTVTSAQKNPTAFYLCASSTDPPFDRFYNEQFFGPGTRLTVL.

The chain employs TRBV3-1 (or the pseudogene TRBV3-2) and TRBJ1-5; D is unresolved. Germline-derived CDR1 and CDR2 are LGHDT and YNNKEL (reference sequence). Trimming left V 0 bases short and J 9 bases short, with 12 bases between. The CDR3 covers 14 residues. The CDR3 DNA reads TGTGCCAGCAGCCAAGATCTGGTAGGGAGGCCCCAGCATTTT. It yields the protein CASSQDLVGRPQHF.

The J gene is TRBJ2-7, the V gene TRBV12-3 or TRBV12-4; D gene uncertain. CDR3 length: 12 amino acids. V was clipped by 4 bases and J by 6 bases, with 10 bases between them. The CDR3, as DNA: TGTGCCAGCAGTTATACAGTGGGCGAGCAGTACTTC. It codes for CASSYTVGEQYF.

The gene calls are TRBV7-9 and TRBJ1-6, with 10 bases that match TRBD1. The CDR3 runs 17 residues. The germline V gene encodes CDR1 SEHNR and CDR2 FQNEAQ (reference sequence). V lost 5 bases and J lost 7; bases outside the gene matches: 11. The CDR3 reads CASSTRTGGSMNSPLHF. CDR3 sequence (DNA): TGTGCCAGCAGCACGAGGACAGGGGGAAGTATGAATTCACCCCTCCACTTT.

V usage is TRBV28 and J usage is TRBJ2-1; 13 bases match TRBD2. J lost 5 bases, V lost 10 bases, and 2 bases had no gene match. Germline V gives CDR1 MDHEN, CDR2 SYDVKM. This CDR3 has 13 residues. CDR3 loop: CATGTSGNNEQFF. The CDR3 DNA reads TGTGCCACCGGGACTAGCGGGAACAATGAGCAGTTCTTC. The full variable domain, rest sourced from reference TRBV28 and TRBJ2-1, is DVKVTQSSRYLVKRTGEKVFLECVQDMDHENMFWYRQDPGLGLRLIYFSYDVKMKEKGDIPEGYSVSREKKERFSLILESASTNQTSMYLCATGTSGNNEQFFGPGTRLTVL.

The rearrangement uses TRBV5-1 and TRBJ2-7, with D unresolved. Looked up from germline, CDR1 is SGHRS and CDR2 is YFSETQ. This CDR3 is 16 amino acids long. Deletions cut 0 bases from V and 5 bases from J, with 18 bases between. The CDR3 protein is CASSLGTTNRLDEQYF. CDR3 in DNA: TGCGCCAGCAGCTTGGGCACTACCAACCGCCTCGACGAGCAGTACTTC.

The chain has TRBV10-2 and TRBJ2-5; 8 positions agree with TRBD2. V lost 7 bases to trimming and J lost 5 bases; unmatched junction nucleotides: 6. The CDR3 runs to 13 residues. Germline CDR1 and CDR2: WSHSY and SAAADI. CDR3 DNA sequence: TGCGCCAGCACCGAGCGGGAGAGGGAGACCCAGTACTTC. Translating it yields CASTERERETQYF.

The chain joins TRBV9 to TRBJ2-1, with D maybe TRBD2 (6 bases). Germline values: CDR1 SGDLS, CDR2 YYNGEE. CDR3 length: 14 residues. V lost 0 bases, J lost 9 bases, and 13 bases lay in between. The CDR3, as DNA: TGTGCCAGCAGCGTAGATCCGGGGAGGAGTGAGCAGTTCTTC. This encodes CASSVDPGRSEQFF.

This clone was picked up one time. The chain uses TRBV6-6 and TRBJ1-1; 8 bases align to TRBD1. With V trimmed by 7 bases and J by 6 bases, 13 bases remained unmatched. The germline CDR1 and CDR2 sequences are MNHNY and SVGAGI (reference sequence). This CDR3 comprises 15 residues. The CDR3 sequence is CASTTLGQGRAEAFF. For the CDR3, the DNA is TGTGCCAGCACCACCCTCGGACAGGGAAGGGCTGAAGCTTTCTTT.